The 8 T cell receptor beta chains below all came from one sample that was sequenced in a study of response to subunit inactivated influenza vaccine (dated by TCRdb to the late 2010s). The method was RT-PCR. The sequencing machine was an Illumina HiSeq 2500. TCRdb reworked the public reads: Q25 trimming with fastp, MiXCR clone assembly, productive beta chains retained. Each entry merges the rows of one CDR3 protein and shows their most common DNA and genes. This sample lists over 650,000 distinct CDR3 sequences; less than 20% were detected once. About a tenth of the sample comes from the top ten. Sequences were derived from PBMCs from blood, sampled 5 days after vaccination. Receptors originate from a man over 45 who received an inactivated influenza vaccine. Donor details come from another sample of the same person, matched by shared clones.

In this sample, this clonotype turned up a few times. The J gene is TRBJ1-3, the V gene TRBV20-1; D uncertain. Trimming removed 0 bases at V and 0 bases at J, with 12 bases between. CDR1 and CDR2 (germline): DFQATT, SNEGSKA (reference sequence). This CDR3 region has 16 residues. The CDR3 DNA reads TGCAGTGCTAGAGATGTCCGTCGGGGCTCTGGAAACACCATATATTTT. Encoded protein: CSARDVRRGSGNTIYF.

The chain couples TRBV4-3 to TRBJ1-1; 7 nucleotides line up with TRBD1. V shed 1 base, J shed 4 bases, and the junction held 6 bases outside the gene matches. Germline lookup yields CDR1 LGHNA and CDR2 YSLEER. The CDR3 is 15 residues long. The CDR3 here is CASSQAEGASTEAFF. The DNA for the CDR3 is TGCGCCAGCAGCCAAGCTGAGGGGGCTAGCACTGAAGCTTTCTTT.

This clonotype was found many times. The chain has TRBV29-1 and TRBJ2-4; 9 nucleotides line up with TRBD1. This CDR3 is 14 amino acids long. Germline V CDR1 and CDR2: SQVTM, ANQGSEA. This chain's CDR3 is CRQNRGHGYGIQYF. CDR3 DNA sequence: TGCAGGCAGAACAGGGGGCATGGTTATGGCATTCAGTACTTC.

V usage is TRBV7-2 and J usage is TRBJ1-3, with 7 bases matching TRBD1. Losses at the gene ends were 5 bases for V and 0 bases for J; bases not matched to a gene: 7. Germline V CDR1 and CDR2: SGHTA, FQGNSA. The CDR3 is 16 residues long. CDR3 sequence (DNA): TGTGCCAGCAGCCGGCACGGGACAGACTCTGGAAACACCATATATTTT. Protein sequence: CASSRHGTDSGNTIYF.

At least ten counts were recorded for this clonotype. The chain joins TRBV11-2 to TRBJ1-1; 7 bases match TRBD1. The germline V gene encodes CDR1 SGHAT and CDR2 FQNNGV. The V segment lost 5 bases and the J segment 5 bases; nucleotides outside the gene matches: 29. This CDR3 comprises 21 residues. This CDR3 reads CASSPKPSAGQLIFGGTEAFF. The CDR3 DNA sequence: TGTGCCAGCAGCCCAAAACCCTCCGCGGGACAGCTCATTTTCGGAGGGACTGAAGCTTTCTTT.

This clonotype was counted only a few times. The chain recombines TRBV20-1 with TRBJ1-1; no reliable D call. The V gene's germline CDR1 is DFQATT and CDR2 SNEGSKA (reference sequence). The CDR3 extends over 14 amino acids. V was pared by 1 base and J by 5 bases, with 14 bases between. CDR3 region: CSARVRVGSTEAFF. The DNA of the CDR3 is TGCAGTGCTAGAGTGAGGGTAGGTTCGACTGAAGCTTTCTTT.

This clonotype was counted only a few times. The chain combines TRBV11-2 with TRBJ2-7; no reliable D call. The CDR3 consists of 15 residues. The germline gives CDR1 SGHAT, CDR2 FQNNGV. Trimming took 5 bases from V and 3 from J, leaving 17 bases between them. CDR3 DNA sequence: TGTGCCAGCAGCCAAGGCCCGGATTGGAGCTACGAGCAGTACTTC. Protein: CASSQGPDWSYEQYF. The whole variable domain, remainder taken from reference TRBV11-2 and TRBJ2-7, is EAGVAQSPRYKIIEKRQSVAFWCNPISGHATLYWYQQILGQGPKLLIQFQNNGVVDDSQLPKDRFSAERLKGVDSTLKIQPAKLEDSAVYLCASSQGPDWSYEQYFGPGTRLTVT.

In its sample, this clonotype was seen many times. The rearrangement links TRBV5-1 to TRBJ2-7; 13 positions match TRBD2. This CDR3 is built from 15 residues. V lost 4 bases to trimming and J lost 2 bases; unmatched junction nucleotides: 3. Germline V gene data show CDR1 as SGHRS and CDR2 as YFSETQ. The CDR3 DNA follows: TGCGCCAGCAGCACGGGGACTAGCGGGGCCTACGAGCAGTACTTC. This sequence encodes CASSTGTSGAYEQYF.